The clone carrying this TCR beta chain turned up a few times. Authors' analysis steps: Amplification with reference gene primers provided the estimates of nucleated cell counts. The protocol was immunoSEQ multiplex PCR, while the TCRdb copy is restricted to in-frame clones and leaves out a portion. The V and J calls and clone size were taken over from that table, and D and trimming were inferred from the DNA. The sample lists 180,000 or so clones; roughly 86% were seen once. The sample comes from a study of blood T cell repertoires in COVID-19. Study at large: Material from acute and convalescent COVID-19 was sourced from the United States, Italy and Spain. In each case, the material was cDNA or gDNA derived from T cells, B-cell-depleted T cells, or PBMCs.

CDR3 length equals 13 residues. The V end lost 1 base, the J end lost 6 bases, and 6 bases lay between the germline ends. CDR1 is MNHNS, CDR2 SASEGT, per germline. The chain has TRBV6-1 and TRBJ1-4; D is ambiguous. The sample comprised peripheral blood. The sequence derives from an elderly woman in a cohort sampled during active or convalescent COVID-19. The CDR3, as DNA: TGTGCCAGCAGTGAAGTGGGAGATGAAAAACTGTTTTTT. It specifies CASSEVGDEKLFF.